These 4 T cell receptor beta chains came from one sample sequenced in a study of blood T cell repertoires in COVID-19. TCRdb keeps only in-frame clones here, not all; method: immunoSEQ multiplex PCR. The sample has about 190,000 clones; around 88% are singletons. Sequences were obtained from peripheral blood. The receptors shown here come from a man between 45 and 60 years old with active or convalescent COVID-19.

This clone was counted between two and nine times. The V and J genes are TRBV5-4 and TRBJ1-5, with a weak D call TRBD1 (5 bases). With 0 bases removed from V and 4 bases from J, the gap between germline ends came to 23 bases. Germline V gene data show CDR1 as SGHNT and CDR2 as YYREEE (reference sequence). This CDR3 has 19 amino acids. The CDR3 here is CASSLAGTRPRGVNQPQHF. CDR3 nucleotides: TGTGCCAGCAGCTTGGCCGGGACGAGGCCCCGGGGGGTTAATCAGCCCCAGCATTTT.

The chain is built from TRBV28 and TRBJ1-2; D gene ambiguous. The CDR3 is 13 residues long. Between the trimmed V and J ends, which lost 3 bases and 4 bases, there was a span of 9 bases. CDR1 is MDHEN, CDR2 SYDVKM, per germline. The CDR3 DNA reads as TGTGCCAGCAGTTTTCGATCCGGCTATGGCTACACCTTC. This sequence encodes CASSFRSGYGYTF.

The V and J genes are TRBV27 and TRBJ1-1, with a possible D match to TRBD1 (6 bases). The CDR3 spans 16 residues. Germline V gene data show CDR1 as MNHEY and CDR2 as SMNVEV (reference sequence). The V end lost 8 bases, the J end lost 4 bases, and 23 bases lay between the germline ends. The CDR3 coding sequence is TGTGCCAGCGGCCCATTAGGGTGGGACAAGGGCACTGAAGCTTTCTTT. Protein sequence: CASGPLGWDKGTEAFF.

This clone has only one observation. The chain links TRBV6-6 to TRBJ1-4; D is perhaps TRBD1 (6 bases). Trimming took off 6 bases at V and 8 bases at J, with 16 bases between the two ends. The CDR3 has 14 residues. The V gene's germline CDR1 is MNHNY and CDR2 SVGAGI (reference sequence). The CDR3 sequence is CASRGGAVGEKLFF. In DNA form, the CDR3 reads TGTGCCAGCAGGGGGGGGGCCGTGGGCGAAAAACTGTTTTTT.